This T cell receptor (beta chain) was observed in a study of blood T cell repertoires in COVID-19. About the study: Researchers got acute and convalescent COVID-19 samples from the United States, Italy and Spain.

The CDR3 totals 12 residues. V was pared by 3 bases and J by 7 bases, with 10 bases between. Germline values: CDR1 MDHEN, CDR2 SYDVKM. This clone appeared once. The method was immunoSEQ multiplex PCR; TCRdb's version includes in-frame clones alone and lacks a portion of them. The sample has roughly 100,000 clones; around 78% are singletons. V gene TRBV28 combines with J gene TRBJ2-7; no definite D call. The specimen sequenced was peripheral blood. This sequence was found in an elderly man with COVID-19, enrolled during active disease. CDR3 sequence: CASSLVVREQYF. As DNA, the CDR3 is TGTGCCAGCAGTTTGGTCGTGAGGGAGCAGTACTTC.